The rows below give T cell receptor beta chains drawn from one sample of a study of cytotoxic CD8 clonotypes in ibrutinib-treated CLL. The method was immunoSEQ multiplex PCR; TCRdb's version includes in-frame clones alone and lacks a portion of them. The sample has about 130,000 clones; approximately 80% are singletons. The material was PBMCs, obtained after 12 months of ibrutinib treatment. The receptors derive from a human donor with chronic lymphocytic leukemia. Both conserved end residues are part of each CDR3. A D gene is named only where the DNA matches it firmly. For some rows the clone size is stated as once, few or many, or as a class when expanded; others skip it.

TRBD2	16	TRBV9	TRBJ2-1	NA	CASSPQTSGRGHEQFF	TGTGCCAGCAGCCCCCAGACTAGCGGGAGGGGGCATGAGCAGTTCTTC
TRBD2	14	TRBV6-1	TRBJ2-1	NA	CASSASGRYNEQFF	TGTGCCAGCAGTGCTAGCGGGAGGTACAATGAGCAGTTCTTC
TRBD1	17	TRBV2	TRBJ2-5	NA	CASSEFKQGEGGETQYF	TGTGCCAGCAGTGAATTTAAGCAGGGGGAAGGCGGGGAGACCCAGTACTTC
NA	12	TRBV25-1	TRBJ1-6	NA	CASSQGGSPLHF	TGTGCCAGCAGCCAAGGGGGTTCACCCCTCCACTTT
TRBD1	15	TRBV27	TRBJ1-1	NA	CASSALETGWSEAFF	TGTGCCAGCAGTGCCCTCGAGACAGGGTGGTCTGAAGCTTTCTTT
NA	12	TRBV5-1	TRBJ1-2	NA	CASSSGGYGYTF	TGCGCCAGCAGCTCCGGTGGCTATGGCTACACCTTC
NA	15	TRBV27	TRBJ1-2	few	CASKGQQHLNYGYTF	TGTGCCAGCAAGGGACAACAGCATCTTAACTATGGCTACACCTTC
TRBD2	17	TRBV18	TRBJ2-7	NA	CASSPRTSGRNSREQYF	TGTGCCAGCTCACCTCGGACTAGCGGGAGGAATTCTAGAGAGCAGTACTTC
NA	15	TRBV6-5	TRBJ1-2	NA	CASSYPGGGADGYTF	TGTGCCAGCAGTTACCCCGGGGGGGGCGCGGATGGCTACACCTTC
NA	13	TRBV27	TRBJ1-1	NA	CASSLSMDTEAFF	TGTGCCAGCAGTTTATCCATGGACACTGAAGCTTTCTTT
NA	16	TRBV18	TRBJ2-4	few	CASSRPDVGAKNIQYF	TGTGCCAGCTCACGACCGGACGTTGGGGCCAAAAACATTCAGTACTTC
NA	13	TRBV4-3	TRBJ2-3	NA	CASSQQNRDTQYF	TGCGCCAGCAGCCAACAAAACAGGGATACGCAGTATTTT
TRBD1	15	TRBV7-2	TRBJ2-7	NA	CASSYRDRSFGEQYF	TGTGCCAGCAGCTACCGGGACAGAAGTTTTGGAGAGCAGTACTTC
NA	14	TRBV27	TRBJ2-1	few	CASTQRDPNNEQFF	TGTGCCAGCACCCAACGGGACCCTAACAATGAGCAGTTCTTC
TRBD1	15	TRBV18	TRBJ2-7	NA	CASSPDRDGTYEQYF	TGTGCCAGCTCACCGGACAGGGACGGTACCTACGAGCAGTACTTC
NA	15	TRBV6-5	TRBJ1-5	NA	CASSYDITGFQPQHF	TGTGCCAGCAGTTACGATATTACCGGATTTCAGCCCCAGCATTTT
NA	11	TRBV5-1	TRBJ2-7	NA	CASKMSYEQYF	TGCGCCAGTAAGATGAGTTACGAGCAGTACTTC
NA	13	TRBV5-8	TRBJ2-5	NA	CASRRENWETQYF	TGTGCCAGCAGAAGGGAGAACTGGGAGACCCAGTACTTC
TRBD2	17	TRBV2	TRBJ2-3	few	CASRKRLAGGTTDTQYF	TGTGCCAGCAGGAAAAGACTAGCGGGAGGAACGACAGATACGCAGTATTTT
NA	15	TRBV4-3	TRBJ2-5	NA	CASSQEASSIRTQYF	TGCGCCAGCAGCCAAGAGGCTAGCTCAATTCGGACCCAGTACTTC
NA	13	TRBV30	TRBJ2-2	NA	CAWTVRFTGELFF	TGTGCCTGGACTGTCCGTTTCACCGGGGAGCTGTTTTTT
NA	18	TRBV12-5	TRBJ1-5	NA	CASGSSPGTPIGGQPQHF	TGTGCTAGTGGTTCATCCCCCGGGACCCCGATCGGTGGACAGCCCCAGCATTTT
NA	13	TRBV6-1	TRBJ1-2	NA	CASSAGQYYGYTF	TGTGCCAGCAGTGCGGGGCAGTACTATGGCTACACCTTC
TRBD1	14	TRBV7-9	TRBJ1-3	NA	CASSLTAQGDTIYF	TGTGCCAGCAGCTTAACCGCACAGGGGGACACCATATATTTT
TRBD1	13	TRBV9	TRBJ1-2	few	CASSWSGGTGYTF	TGTGCCAGCAGCTGGTCAGGGGGCACTGGCTACACCTTC
NA	13	TRBV30	TRBJ1-1	NA	CAWSPDTGTEAFF	TGTGCCTGGAGCCCGGACACGGGGACTGAAGCTTTCTTT
NA	17	TRBV25-1	TRBJ2-2	NA	CASSEYGTLFSTGELFF	TGTGCCAGCAGTGAATACGGGACACTTTTTAGCACCGGGGAGCTGTTTTTT
TRBD2	16	TRBV9	TRBJ2-7	NA	CASSVASLAGYYEQYF	TGTGCCAGCAGCGTAGCTAGCCTAGCGGGTTACTACGAGCAGTACTTC
TRBD1	15	TRBV6-1	TRBJ1-3	NA	CASSRDRAVGNTIYF	TGTGCCAGCAGTCGGGACAGGGCGGTTGGAAACACCATATATTTT
TRBD1	15	TRBV7-7	TRBJ2-5	NA	CASSTGTGYFETQYF	TGTGCCAGCAGCACAGGGACAGGTTACTTTGAGACCCAGTACTTC
NA	11	TRBV30	TRBJ2-7	NA	CAWGRVSEQYF	TGTGCCTGGGGCAGGGTTTCCGAGCAGTACTTC
NA	14	TRBV27	TRBJ2-1	NA	CASSLLYKNNEQFF	TGTGCCAGCAGTTTATTATATAAAAACAATGAGCAGTTCTTC
NA	15	TRBV6-5	TRBJ2-1	NA	CASSWISDWNNEQFF	TGTGCCAGCAGTTGGATCTCGGACTGGAACAATGAGCAGTTCTTC
NA	15	TRBV10-3	TRBJ2-1	NA	CAISVGDHYYNEQFF	TGTGCCATCAGTGTCGGAGACCACTACTACAATGAGCAGTTCTTC
NA	13	TRBV9	TRBJ2-2	NA	CASSVLYTGELFF	TGTGCCAGCAGCGTACTCTACACCGGGGAGCTGTTTTTT
NA	15	TRBV19	TRBJ2-2	NA	CASSISGVNTGELFF	TGTGCCAGTAGTATATCAGGTGTGAACACCGGGGAGCTGTTTTTT
TRBD1	17	TRBV5-6	TRBJ2-7	NA	CASSLDPGQGVLYEQYF	TGTGCCAGCAGCTTGGATCCGGGACAGGGGGTCTTATACGAGCAGTACTTC
NA	16	TRBV7-2	TRBJ1-2	NA	CASSLATANPNYGYTF	TGTGCCAGCAGCTTAGCCACAGCAAACCCTAACTATGGCTACACCTTC
TRBD2	17	TRBV7-2	TRBJ2-7	NA	CASSFRRAGGFSYEQYF	TGTGCCAGCAGTTTTCGGAGGGCGGGAGGATTCTCCTACGAGCAGTACTTC
NA	15	TRBV9	TRBJ1-1	NA	CASSVGGGRHTEAFF	TGTGCCAGCAGCGTAGGTGGAGGGAGGCACACTGAAGCTTTCTTT
NA	14	TRBV11-2	TRBJ2-7	NA	CASSPIMGSYEQYF	TGTGCCAGCAGCCCGATTATGGGCTCCTACGAGCAGTACTTC
TRBD1	13	TRBV30	TRBJ1-1	NA	CAWRDRGNTEAFF	TGTGCCTGGAGAGACAGGGGAAACACTGAAGCTTTCTTT
NA	15	TRBV28	TRBJ1-2	NA	CASSFGGRSNYGYTF	TGTGCCAGCAGCTTCGGTGGCAGATCTAACTATGGCTACACCTTC
TRBD1	15	TRBV5-1	TRBJ1-2	NA	CASSQSGTGGSGYTF	TGCGCCAGCAGCCAATCCGGGACAGGAGGCTCTGGCTACACCTTC